This TCR beta chain was documented in a study of T cell responses to AZD1222 COVID-19 vaccine. Findings and limits, study-wide: Two doses of AZD1222 preceded a rise in Spike-specific TCR breadth and depth. Females made up more of the donors, who were largely white British, and clonal diversity may have come out too low. Spike-wide coverage was observed for vaccine-associated CD4 TCRs, with dominant responses at 160-218 and 743-854. All repertoire sampling was performed exclusively after the peak T cell response.

The germline gives CDR1 SGDLS, CDR2 YYNGEE. The CDR3 has 15 residues. After removal of 3 bases from V and 1 base from J, the junction contained 3 bases not matched to a gene. For this clone: What it recognizes is unknown.

Method: immunoSEQ multiplex PCR; TCRdb's copy keeps in-frame clones and lacks some. This table holds 150,000 or so clones, roughly four fifths found once. This sequence was found in an adult in good health. The rearrangement joins TRBV9 to TRBJ2-2, with 7 bases fitting TRBD2. The input for sequencing was peripheral blood, taken on day 0 of MenACWY control vaccination. This CDR3 is CASSGGRENTGELFF. The CDR3 DNA reads TGTGCCAGCAGCGGAGGGAGGGAGAACACCGGGGAGCTGTTTTTT.